Listed below are T cell receptor beta chains from one sample, sequenced in a study of control samples from healthy donors and cancer patients. Clones were sequenced by immunoSEQ multiplex PCR, and TCRdb holds only the in-frame ones, with some missing. The data contain under 40,000 clones, around 80% of them singletons. Sequencing input: PBMCs. These receptors came from a woman between 55 and 75 years old with lung cancer. Each CDR3 is given with its conserved first and last residue. The order of the fields is J gene, D gene, V gene, CDR3 DNA, CDR3 protein. The D gene is left open where the match is weak.

J: TRBJ2-3; D: .; V: TRBV5-1; DNA: TGCGCCAGCAGCTTGGTGGATTCGGGGGATACGCAGTATTTT; CDR3: CASSLVDSGDTQYF
J: TRBJ2-7; D: .; V: TRBV6-5; DNA: TGTGCCAGCAGAACTGAACCATACGAGCAGTACTTC; CDR3: CASRTEPYEQYF
J: TRBJ1-6; D: TRBD1; V: TRBV7-8; DNA: TGTGCCAGCAGCTTCGGGGGGGGACAGACGAATTCACCCCTCCACTTT; CDR3: CASSFGGGQTNSPLHF
J: TRBJ1-1; D: .; V: TRBV7-9; DNA: TGTGCCAGCAGCTTTGGGAACACTGAAGCTTTCTTT; CDR3: CASSFGNTEAFF
J: TRBJ1-1; D: TRBD1; V: TRBV15; DNA: TGTGCCACCAGCAGAAGAGCTGGGACAGGTCACTCTGAAGCTTTCTTT; CDR3: CATSRRAGTGHSEAFF
J: TRBJ1-2; D: .; V: TRBV5-4; DNA: TGTGCCAGCAGCTTGGCTAGCACTCCGCTGGGCTATGGCTACACCTTC; CDR3: CASSLASTPLGYGYTF
J: TRBJ1-2; D: .; V: TRBV2; DNA: TGTGCCAGCAGTGGGCAGGGACACTATGGCTACACCTTC; CDR3: CASSGQGHYGYTF
J: TRBJ2-1; D: TRBD1; V: TRBV4-1; DNA: TGCGCCAGCAGCTTGGGACAGGAAAATGAGCAGTTCTTC; CDR3: CASSLGQENEQFF
J: TRBJ1-3; D: .; V: TRBV3-1/TRBV3-2; DNA: TGTGCCAGCACCAGCTCTGGAAACACCATATATTTT; CDR3: CASTSSGNTIYF
J: TRBJ2-7; D: .; V: TRBV19; DNA: TGTGCCAGCTCCCAAGGACGCCTTACGTACGAGCAGTACTTC; CDR3: CASSQGRLTYEQYF
J: TRBJ1-1; D: TRBD1; V: TRBV7-9; DNA: TGTGCCAGCAGCTCGACAGGGTTGAACACTGAAGCTTTCTTT; CDR3: CASSSTGLNTEAFF
J: TRBJ2-5; D: .; V: TRBV3-1/TRBV3-2; DNA: TGTGCCAGCCGGCAACGGGGAATCCAAGAGACCCAGTACTTC; CDR3: CASRQRGIQETQYF
J: TRBJ2-7; D: .; V: TRBV5-6; DNA: TGTGCCAGCAGCTTTAGACTAGAAGCGAGGGAGCAGTACTTC; CDR3: CASSFRLEAREQYF
J: TRBJ1-2; D: .; V: TRBV21-1; DNA: TGTGCCAGCAGCATACGATCCGGGACAGGGGATCCTGATGAAGGCTACACCTTC; CDR3: CASSIRSGTGDPDEGYTF
J: TRBJ1-6; D: TRBD1; V: TRBV7-8; DNA: TGTGCCAGCAGCCTATACGCCCGACAGGGTCAGAATTCACCCCTCCACTTT; CDR3: CASSLYARQGQNSPLHF
J: TRBJ2-7; D: TRBD2; V: TRBV12-3/TRBV12-4; DNA: TGTGCCAGCAGGCCCCCTAGCGGGGTCGAGCAGTACTTC; CDR3: CASRPPSGVEQYF
J: TRBJ2-1; D: .; V: TRBV6-5; DNA: TGTGCCAGCAGTTACATGGCAGTGGGGGGAGGGCAGTTCTTC; CDR3: CASSYMAVGGGQFF
J: TRBJ1-5; D: .; V: TRBV6-2/TRBV6-3; DNA: TGTGCCAGCAGTACCTATAGCAATCAGCCCCAGCATTTT; CDR3: CASSTYSNQPQHF
J: TRBJ2-3; D: .; V: TRBV4-3; DNA: TGCGCCAGCAGCCAAGATGGGGATACATCTAGCACAGATACGCAGTATTTT; CDR3: CASSQDGDTSSTDTQYF
J: TRBJ2-3; D: .; V: TRBV5-6; DNA: TGTGCCAGCAGCCGCACAGATACGCAGTATTTT; CDR3: CASSRTDTQYF
J: TRBJ2-6; D: .; V: TRBV7-3; DNA: TGTGCCAGCAGCTTATCCAGGGGACGGTCCGTCCTGACTTTC; CDR3: CASSLSRGRSVLTF
J: TRBJ2-2; D: .; V: TRBV5-1; DNA: TGCGCCAGCAGCTTCGACCCAGGTTCGAACACCGGGGAGCTGTTTTTT; CDR3: CASSFDPGSNTGELFF
J: TRBJ2-1; D: .; V: TRBV19; DNA: TGTGCCAGTAGGAGTGCGGGATACGAGCAGTTCTTC; CDR3: CASRSAGYEQFF
J: TRBJ1-5; D: .; V: TRBV6-5; DNA: TGTGCCAGCAGCCGACAGTTTAGCAATCAGCCCCAGCATTTT; CDR3: CASSRQFSNQPQHF